The clone carrying this T cell receptor (beta chain) has only a few counts. What it binds is unknown. The length of the CDR3 is 16 residues. Trimming pared 0 bases from V and 1 base from J, leaving 12 bases between. Per the germline V gene, CDR1 is LNHNV and CDR2 is YYDKDF (reference sequence). The entry originates in a study of T cell clones after liver transplantation. About the study: Patients counted as tolerant after at least one year off all immunosuppression, enzymes not exceeding twice normal. Whole-study findings and limits: Donor-reactive sequences fell more than third party-reactive ones, suggesting partial deletion.

Clones were read by immunoSEQ multiplex PCR, and TCRdb kept only the in-frame ones, dropping some. The sample yields around 100,000 clones, 75% to 90% seen once. The J gene is TRBJ1-1, the V gene TRBV15; D not resolved. Sequenced here: CD4+ T cells from blood, sampled before liver transplant. The sequence was obtained from a human donor who received a liver transplant. The CDR3 sequence is CATSRDLLGSNTEAFF. Written as DNA, the CDR3 is TGTGCCACCAGCAGAGATCTACTGGGGTCGAACACTGAAGCTTTCTTT.